Only one count was recorded for the clone carrying this T cell receptor (beta chain). Its target is not known. This specimen belongs to a study of shared clonotypes between healthy human individuals. In the study overall: The people who gave samples were a couple of women and three men aged 18 to 49.

Every immunoSEQ plate was one replicate of a subset's evenly spread DNA. This table comes from immunoSEQ multiplex PCR, and its TCRdb copy is limited to in-frame clones, with some not included. The table has 2 million to 2.5 million clones, 85% to 95% seen once. Study results and caveats: Naive subsets usually exceeded memory subsets in estimated richness. Only blood underwent sampling, and tissue repertoires likely differ.

The CDR3 consists of 14 residues. V lost 5 bases, J lost 0 bases, and 8 bases lay in between. Germline CDR1 reads LNHDA; CDR2 reads SQIVND (reference sequence). Sequenced material: naive CD4+ T cells sorted from blood. The sample's subset: CD45RA+ positively selected. V gene TRBV19 combines with J gene TRBJ2-1; D not certain. The TCR sequence derives from a man in his late teens or twenties in good health. CDR3 in amino acids: CASSSSRSYNEQFF. The CDR3 DNA reads as TGTGCCAGTAGTTCATCACGCTCCTACAATGAGCAGTTCTTC.